This T cell receptor (beta chain) was captured in a study of breast tumors, draining lymph nodes, adjacent tissues. CDR1 KGHDR and CDR2 SFDVKD come from the germline V gene. The CDR3 covers 12 residues. Trimming cost V 1 base and J 8 bases, with 4 bases left between them. At least ten counts were recorded for this clonotype. From the multiplex PCR reads, TCRdb called clonotypes with MiXCR, one entry per CDR3 protein. The sample holds 83,000 or so distinct CDR3 sequences; roughly a fifth are singletons and the top ten take over 2%. The lymph nodes were axillary draining lymph nodes from breast cancer patients.

The sequencing sample was made of axillary lymph node tissue. The rearrangement links TRBV24-1 to TRBJ1-4, with D hard to call. The clonotype comes from a female donor with breast cancer. Some clones in this sample may be carry-over from other donors' samples. CDR3 amino acids: CATSDFTEKLFF. CDR3 nucleotide sequence: TGTGCCACCAGTGATTTTACAGAAAAACTGTTTTTT.